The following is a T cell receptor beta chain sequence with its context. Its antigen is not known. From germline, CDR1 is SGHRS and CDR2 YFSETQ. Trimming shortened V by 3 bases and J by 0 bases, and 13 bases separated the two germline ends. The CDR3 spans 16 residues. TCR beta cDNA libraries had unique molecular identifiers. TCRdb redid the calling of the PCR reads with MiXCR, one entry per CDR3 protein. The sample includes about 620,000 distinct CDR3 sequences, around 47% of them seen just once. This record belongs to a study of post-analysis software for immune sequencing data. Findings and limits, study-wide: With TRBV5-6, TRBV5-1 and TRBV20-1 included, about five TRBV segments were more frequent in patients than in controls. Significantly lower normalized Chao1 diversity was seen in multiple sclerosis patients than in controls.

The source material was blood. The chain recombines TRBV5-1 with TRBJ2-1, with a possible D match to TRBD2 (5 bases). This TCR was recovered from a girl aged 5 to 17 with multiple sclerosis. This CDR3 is CASSYGRDNSYNEQFF. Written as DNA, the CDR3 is TGCGCCAGCAGCTATGGACGGGATAACTCCTACAATGAGCAGTTCTTC.